Below, 30 T cell receptor beta chains from the same sample are listed, as sequenced in a study of cytomegalovirus exposure and HLA in healthy donors. Both 60 Vbeta primers and 13 Jbeta primers went into the PCR. Here immunoSEQ multiplex PCR was the method, and the copy in TCRdb shows in-frame clones only, minus some. The table lists tens of thousands of clones, approximately 71% of them singletons, with 2% to 2.5% in the top ten. Specimen: PBMCs. The source is a man aged 35-49 years in good health and CMV-seronegative.

The V and J genes are TRBV6-1 and TRBJ2-1; 7 bases align to TRBD2. Germline V gene data show CDR1 as MNHNS and CDR2 as SASEGT. The CDR3 contains 17 residues. The V and J ends lost 1 base and 2 bases, in that order; junction bases with no gene match: 8. CDR3 protein: CASSEGTSETTYNEQFF. The CDR3 bases are TGTGCCAGCAGTGAAGGAACTAGCGAAACTACCTACAATGAGCAGTTCTTC.

There are a few counts of this clone. This chain links TRBV7-9 with TRBJ2-5; D perhaps matches TRBD2 (5 bases). The germline gives CDR1 SEHNR, CDR2 FQNEAQ (reference sequence). The CDR3 length is 13 residues. The germline V and J ends were trimmed by 2 bases and 5 bases, with 9 bases remaining between them. In DNA, the CDR3 is TGTGCCAGCAGCTTAAACCCGGGGGAGACCCAGTACTTC. Protein product: CASSLNPGETQYF.

The J gene is TRBJ2-3, the V gene TRBV6-6; no clear D gene. CDR3 length equals 14 residues. V lost 3 bases and J 2 bases, leaving 9 bases between the germline ends. Germline V gene sequence: CDR1 MNHNY, CDR2 SVGAGI (reference sequence). Written as DNA, the CDR3 is TGTGCCAGCAGTTATGCGGTAGTCACAGATACGCAGTATTTT. It yields the protein CASSYAVVTDTQYF.

CDR3: CASSEGLGVSYGYTF. In DNA, the CDR3 is TGTGCCAGCAGTGAGGGCCTCGGGGTTAGCTATGGCTACACCTTC. The chain links TRBV6-1 to TRBJ1-2, with D hard to call. Germline V gives CDR1 MNHNS, CDR2 SASEGT. This CDR3 region has 15 residues. The V end lost 3 bases, the J end lost 4 bases, and 15 bases lay between the germline ends.

This chain connects TRBV25-1 to TRBJ1-2; 11 nucleotides align to TRBD1. Germline V CDR1 and CDR2: MGHDK, SYGVNS. This CDR3 has 15 residues. The V and J ends lost 2 bases and 4 bases, in that order; junction bases with no gene match: 3. CDR3 coding DNA: TGTGCCAGCAGTGAAGGGACAGGGGGTCGCTATGGCTACACCTTC. Protein product: CASSEGTGGRYGYTF.

The chain recombines TRBV7-8 with TRBJ1-2, with TRBD1 as a possible D gene (6 bases). The CDR3 is 15 residues long. Germline CDR1 and CDR2: SGHVS and FQNEAQ. The ends were cut back, 1 base at V and 4 bases at J, with 13 bases in the middle. The CDR3 DNA follows: TGTGCCAGCAGCTTAGAAGGGGTAGGGGGCTATGGCTACACCTTC. Amino acid sequence: CASSLEGVGGYGYTF.

The chain carries TRBV7-6 and TRBJ2-2; possible D gene TRBD1, 6 bases. Per the germline V gene, CDR1 is SGHVS and CDR2 is FNYEAQ. V was trimmed by 1 base and J by 0 bases, leaving 6 bases between them. The CDR3 runs to 15 residues. The CDR3 DNA reads as TGTGCCAGCAGCTTAGAGGGGGCGAACACCGGGGAGCTGTTTTTT. Translated, it gives CASSLEGANTGELFF.

The chain recombines TRBV28 with TRBJ1-5; a possible D gene is TRBD1 (5 bases). Germline lookup yields CDR1 MDHEN and CDR2 SYDVKM. The V end was cut by 5 bases, the J end by 2 bases, with 13 bases between. CDR3 length: 15 residues. This CDR3 is CASSRAGNGNQPQHF. CDR3 sequence (DNA): TGTGCCAGCAGTAGGGCAGGGAATGGCAATCAGCCCCAGCATTTT.

This chain joins TRBV4-1 and TRBJ1-6, with D tentatively TRBD1 (6 bases). Trimming took 3 bases from V and 6 from J, leaving 12 bases between them. CDR1 is MGHRA and CDR2 is YSYEKL in the germline V gene. CDR3 length equals 15 residues. The chain's CDR3 is CASSHWTDPNSPLHF. The DNA for the CDR3 is TGCGCCAGCAGCCATTGGACAGACCCTAATTCACCCCTCCACTTT.

This chain links TRBV28 with TRBJ2-7; TRBD1 agrees at 7 bases. V lost 6 bases, J lost 4 bases, and 6 bases stayed unmatched. Germline values: CDR1 MDHEN, CDR2 SYDVKM. The CDR3 is 13 residues long. CDR3 loop: CASRTGDRYEQYF. DNA of the CDR3: TGTGCCAGCAGAACAGGGGACCGTTACGAGCAGTACTTC.

This chain joins TRBV29-1 and TRBJ1-2, with D perhaps matching TRBD1 (5 bases). In germline, CDR1 is SQVTM, CDR2 ANQGSEA. The ends were cut back, 4 bases at V and 4 bases at J, with 19 bases in the middle. CDR3 size: 15 residues. The CDR3 protein is CSVGTIQAPGYGYTF. The CDR3 coding sequence is TGCAGCGTTGGGACAATACAGGCGCCCGGCTATGGCTACACCTTC.

The rearrangement joins TRBV30 to TRBJ1-1; D might be TRBD1 (5 bases). Trimming took 2 bases from V and 2 from J, leaving 9 bases between them. This CDR3 comprises 13 residues. Germline V gene data show CDR1 as GTSNPN and CDR2 as SVGIG (reference sequence). CDR3 in amino acids: CAWSFRVNTEAFF. CDR3 bases: TGTGCCTGGAGTTTCAGGGTTAACACTGAAGCTTTCTTT.

J is TRBJ2-1 and V is TRBV5-8; TRBD1 matches at 7 bases. This CDR3 is 17 amino acids long. The germline CDR1 and CDR2 sequences are SGHTS and YDEGEE. After removal of 0 bases from V and 1 base from J, the junction contained 7 bases not matched to a gene. The CDR3: CASSLEPRQGSYNEQFF. The CDR3 coding sequence is TGTGCCAGCAGCTTGGAACCGAGACAGGGTTCCTACAATGAGCAGTTCTTC.

The chain is built from TRBV29-1 and TRBJ2-7; tentative D call: TRBD1 (6 bases). Trimming removed 0 bases at V and 3 bases at J, with 12 bases between. Germline V CDR1 and CDR2: SQVTM, ANQGSEA. This CDR3 is built from 14 residues. The CDR3 loop is CSVEDYRGSYEQYF. For the CDR3, the DNA is TGCAGCGTTGAAGATTATAGGGGGAGCTACGAGCAGTACTTC.

The chain combines TRBV30 with TRBJ1-2; tentatively, D is TRBD1 (5 bases). The V and J ends lost 1 base and 4 bases respectively, with 10 bases between them. The CDR3 covers 13 residues. From germline, CDR1 is GTSNPN and CDR2 SVGIG (reference sequence). The CDR3 reads CAWSEGTGYGYTF. In DNA, the CDR3 is TGTGCCTGGAGTGAGGGGACTGGCTATGGCTACACCTTC.

The chain couples TRBV5-1 to TRBJ2-7, with no clear D. Looked up from germline, CDR1 is SGHRS and CDR2 is YFSETQ. The CDR3 sequence is 11 residues long. Trimming pared 4 bases from V and 5 bases from J, leaving 7 bases between. The CDR3 DNA follows: TGCGCCAGCAGCACCGACAACGAGCAGTACTTC. This encodes CASSTDNEQYF.

CDR3: CASSQDLGRITDTQYF. The CDR3 nucleotides are TGCGCCAGCAGCCAAGATCTTGGCAGGATCACAGATACGCAGTATTTT. The V call is TRBV4-1, the J call TRBJ2-3; no clear D gene. Trimming removed 0 bases at V and 2 bases at J, with 12 bases between. The CDR3 contains 16 residues. The germline V gene encodes CDR1 MGHRA and CDR2 YSYEKL.

This clone was seen just once. The chain couples TRBV7-2 to TRBJ2-3; D possibly corresponds to TRBD1 (6 bases). CDR1 SGHTA and CDR2 FQGNSA come from the germline V gene. Deletions cut 3 bases from V and 6 bases from J, with 10 bases between. This CDR3 spans 13 amino acids. CDR3 loop: CASSFTGWDTQYF. DNA for the CDR3: TGTGCCAGCAGCTTTACAGGGTGGGATACGCAGTATTTT.

The rearrangement uses TRBV6-5 and TRBJ1-2; the D is unclear. CDR1 MNHEY and CDR2 SVGAGI come from the germline V gene. The V end was cut by 4 bases, the J end by 2 bases, with 11 bases between. This CDR3 contains 14 residues. CDR3 region: CASSSPTRNYGYTF. The CDR3 nucleotides are TGTGCCAGCAGTTCTCCGACACGGAACTATGGCTACACCTTC.

CDR3 sequence: CASSLGTGGYGYTF. The CDR3 DNA is TGTGCCAGCAGCTTAGGGACAGGGGGCTATGGCTACACCTTC. The V and J genes are TRBV9 and TRBJ1-2; 11 nucleotides align to TRBD1. Germline CDR1 is SGDLS and CDR2 is YYNGEE. The CDR3 extends over 14 amino acids. V lost 4 bases, J lost 4 bases, and 3 bases stayed unmatched.

A single count supports this clone. The junction departs from the called germline gene at one end, perhaps through a read error. The chain is built from TRBV29-1 and TRBJ2-7; TRBD1 aligns across 9 bases. Germline CDR1 is SQVTM and CDR2 is ANQGSEA. The CDR3 covers 11 residues. The CDR3 DNA is TGCAGCGTCTGGGACAGGGTCGGGCCCAAATTC. Amino acids: CSVWDRVGPKF.

The genes are TRBV9 and TRBJ1-1; 10 positions agree with TRBD1. Germline CDR1 SGDLS, CDR2 YYNGEE. V dropped 0 bases and J dropped 3; count of bases not matched to a gene: 2. This CDR3 is built from 15 residues. As DNA, the CDR3 is TGTGCCAGCAGCGTAGTTGGGACAGGGGACACTGAAGCTTTCTTT. It translates to CASSVVGTGDTEAFF.

There are a few counts of this clone. The chain is built from TRBV5-1 and TRBJ1-2, with 9 positions matching TRBD1. Germline V CDR1 and CDR2: SGHRS, YFSETQ. V trimming: 4 bases; J trimming: 7 bases; junction bases outside the gene matches: 2. The CDR3 is 12 amino acids. CDR3 region: CASSEQGAGYTF. CDR3 bases: TGCGCCAGCAGCGAACAGGGGGCTGGCTACACCTTC. Using reference TRBV5-1 and TRBJ1-2 for the parts outside the CDR3, the full variable domain is KAGVTQTPRYLIKTRGQQVTLSCSPISGHRSVSWYQQTPGQGLQFLFEYFSETQRNKGNFPGRFSGRQFSNSRSEMNVSTLELGDSALYLCASSEQGAGYTFGSGTRLTVV.

This chain joins TRBV7-2 and TRBJ2-1; TRBD2 agrees at 8 bases. The CDR3 loop spans 15 amino acids. CDR1 is SGHTA, CDR2 FQGNSA, per germline. V shed 2 bases, J shed 4 bases, and the junction held 4 bases outside the gene matches. CDR3 sequence reads: CASSLSAGGYNEQFF. CDR3 DNA sequence: TGTGCCAGCAGCTTATCGGCGGGAGGTTACAATGAGCAGTTCTTC. Full variable domain (outside the CDR3, taken from reference TRBV7-2 and TRBJ2-1): GAGVSQSPSNKVTEKGKDVELRCDPISGHTALYWYRQSLGQGLEFLIYFQGNSAPDKSGLPSDRFSAERTGGSVSTLTIQRTQQEDSAVYLCASSLSAGGYNEQFFGPGTRLTVL.

This clone has more than one count but fewer than ten. V and J are TRBV9 and TRBJ2-2; 9 nucleotides match TRBD1. V gave up 0 bases and J gave up 6 bases; unmatched junction bases: 6. Germline V gene sequence: CDR1 SGDLS, CDR2 YYNGEE. This CDR3 spans 16 amino acids. The CDR3: CASSVAGTGIPGELFF. CDR3 nucleotide sequence: TGTGCCAGCAGCGTAGCCGGGACAGGGATCCCCGGGGAGCTGTTTTTT. The full variable domain, completed using reference TRBV9 and TRBJ2-2, is DSGVTQTPKHLITATGQRVTLRCSPRSGDLSVYWYQQSLDQGLQFLIQYYNGEERAKGNILERFSAQQFPDLHSELNLSSLELGDSALYFCASSVAGTGIPGELFFGEGSRLTVL.

The chain employs TRBV5-1 and TRBJ2-7; tentative D call: TRBD1 (5 bases). Trimming took 1 base from V and 2 from J, leaving 7 bases between them. The CDR3 covers 13 residues. Germline assignment: CDR1 SGHRS and CDR2 YFSETQ. CDR3 loop: CASSLRQPYEQYF. The CDR3 DNA reads TGCGCCAGCAGCTTGAGACAGCCCTACGAGCAGTACTTC.

In its sample, this clone was seen once. The chain has TRBV28 and TRBJ1-5; maybe TRBD1 (6 bases). The CDR3 is 19 residues long. In germline, CDR1 is MDHEN, CDR2 SYDVKM. Between the trimmed V and J ends, which lost 3 bases and 7 bases, there was a span of 28 bases. CDR3: CASSFLYPPKLRGKQPQHF. CDR3 in DNA: TGTGCCAGCAGTTTTCTTTATCCGCCTAAACTCAGGGGTAAACAGCCCCAGCATTTT.

The V call is TRBV6-6, the J call TRBJ1-2, with 9 bases matching TRBD1. The CDR3 is 13 residues long. The junction had 7 bases not matched to a gene; V was cut back by 7 bases and J by 7 bases. Germline V gives CDR1 MNHNY, CDR2 SVGAGI (reference sequence). The chain's CDR3 is CASTTTGGGGYTF. CDR3 DNA: TGTGCCAGCACAACGACAGGGGGAGGTGGCTACACCTTC.

V usage is TRBV5-4 and J usage is TRBJ2-2; 8 positions agree with TRBD1. There are 15 residues in the CDR3. From germline, CDR1 is SGHNT and CDR2 YYREEE (reference sequence). Germline trimming cut 0 bases from V and 4 bases from J; bases unmatched to any gene: 2. In DNA form, the CDR3 reads TGTGCCAGCAGCTTGGAGGACAGGGCCACCGGGGAGCTGTTTTTT. Translating gives CASSLEDRATGELFF.

This chain joins TRBV6-5 and TRBJ1-6, with 12 bases matching TRBD1. The germline V gene has CDR1 MNHEY and CDR2 SVGAGI. Germline trimming cut 6 bases from V and 10 bases from J; bases unmatched to any gene: 4. The CDR3 length is 14 residues. The CDR3 region has the DNA TGTGCCAGCAGGGGACAGGGGGCCCAATCACCCCTCCACTTT. This translates into CASRGQGAQSPLHF.